Below, 16 T cell receptor beta chains from the same sample are listed, as sequenced in a study of OX40 agonist ivuxolimab in advanced cancers. The data were produced by immunoSEQ multiplex PCR, yet TCRdb's version contains in-frame clones alone and is incomplete. This sample carries roughly 75,000 clones, around nine tenths of them seen once, and the ten largest clones take around 0.39%. This sample comprised CD4+ or CD8+ T cells sorted from blood, obtained in a trial of the OX40 agonist ivuxolimab. The receptors stem from an adult with an advanced solid tumor such as melanoma, head and neck, liver or kidney cancer.

CDR3 in amino acids: CASSLAGGVLTEAFF. CDR3 sequence (DNA): TGTGCCAGCAGCTTAGCAGGGGGCGTCTTAACTGAAGCTTTCTTT. The chain has TRBV7-2 and TRBJ1-1; 7 bases are shared with TRBD1. Trimming at V came to 0 bases and at J to 5 bases, leaving 6 bases not matched to a gene. This CDR3 has 15 amino acids. Per the germline V gene, CDR1 is SGHTA and CDR2 is FQGNSA. The variable domain in full, with the rest retrieved from reference TRBV7-2 and TRBJ1-1, is GAGVSQSPSNKVTEKGKDVELRCDPISGHTALYWYRQSLGQGLEFLIYFQGNSAPDKSGLPSDRFSAERTGGSVSTLTIQRTQQEDSAVYLCASSLAGGVLTEAFFGQGTRLTVV.

This chain joins TRBV6-5 and TRBJ2-3; D possibly corresponds to TRBD1 (5 bases). Trimming pared 2 bases from V and 2 bases from J, leaving 11 bases between. The CDR3 runs 15 residues. Germline lookup yields CDR1 MNHEY and CDR2 SVGAGI. CDR3: CASSYRGLNTDTQYF. The CDR3 DNA follows: TGTGCCAGCAGTTACAGGGGCTTGAACACAGATACGCAGTATTTT.

The V gene is TRBV7-2, the J gene TRBJ2-3, with unresolved D. The V gene's germline CDR1 is SGHTA and CDR2 FQGNSA. V lost 5 bases and J lost 11, with 14 bases in between. The CDR3 has 12 residues. This CDR3 is CASSPDHYMQYF. The DNA of the CDR3 is TGTGCCAGCAGCCCCGACCACTATATGCAGTATTTT.

This chain uses TRBV7-9 with TRBJ1-1; TRBD1 aligns across 7 bases. The germline V gene has CDR1 SEHNR and CDR2 FQNEAQ (reference sequence). This CDR3 region has 15 residues. Germline trimming cut 3 bases from V and 0 bases from J; bases unmatched to any gene: 4. The CDR3 bases are TGTGCCAGCAGCTTGCTGGACAGGTTGAACACTGAAGCTTTCTTT. Translated: CASSLLDRLNTEAFF.

The chain combines TRBV14 with TRBJ2-7; TRBD2 matches at 9 bases. The germline V gene has CDR1 SGHDN and CDR2 FVKESK. V was pared by 1 base and J by 10 bases, with 8 bases of the junction left unmatched. The CDR3 contains 14 residues. CDR3 sequence (DNA): TGTGCCAGCAGCCAAGTAACCCTAGCGGGGAGTCAGTACTTC. It is translated as CASSQVTLAGSQYF. The full variable domain, completed using reference TRBV14 and TRBJ2-7, is EAGVTQFPSHSVIEKGQTVTLRCDPISGHDNLYWYRRVMGKEIKFLLHFVKESKQDESGMPNNRFLAERTGGTYSTLKVQPAELEDSGVYFCASSQVTLAGSQYFGPGTRLTVT.

This clone was counted between two and nine times. The rearrangement links TRBV19 to TRBJ2-2, with 7 nucleotides matching TRBD2. With V trimmed by 7 bases and J by 6 bases, 11 bases remained unmatched. The CDR3 is 15 residues long. Germline V gene lookup returns CDR1 LNHDA and CDR2 SQIVND (reference sequence). The CDR3 bases are TGTGCCAGTATATTTAGCGGGTTTGTCCCCGGGGAGCTGTTTTTT. Protein sequence: CASIFSGFVPGELFF.

This chain connects TRBV5-1 to TRBJ1-2; 9 bases match TRBD1. The CDR3 has 15 amino acids. Per the germline V gene, CDR1 is SGHRS and CDR2 is YFSETQ. Trimming took 4 bases from V and 4 from J; bases not matched to a gene: 8. CDR3 loop: CASSPGGQGGYGYTF. CDR3 nucleotide sequence: TGCGCCAGCAGCCCGGGGGGACAGGGAGGCTATGGCTACACCTTC.

The rearrangement uses TRBV5-6 and TRBJ2-5; 12 bases are a match to TRBD2. After removal of 4 bases from V and 6 bases from J, the junction contained 10 bases not matched to a gene. Germline CDR1 reads SGHDT; CDR2 reads YYEEEE. CDR3 size: 16 residues. DNA of the CDR3: TGTGCCAGCAGCAGGACACTAGCGGGGGGCCTGAAGACCCAGTACTTC. Amino acid sequence: CASSRTLAGGLKTQYF.

This clone was picked up a small number of times. V usage is TRBV19 and J usage is TRBJ2-3; 9 bases align to TRBD2. V gave up 3 bases and J gave up 4 bases; unmatched junction bases: 2. CDR1 and CDR2 from the germline V gene are LNHDA and SQIVND (reference sequence). The CDR3 contains 14 residues. Here the CDR3 DNA reads TGTGCCAGTAGTATCGGGACTAGCCCAGATACGCAGTATTTT. Protein product: CASSIGTSPDTQYF.

This clone showed up just once. The rearrangement joins TRBV5-8 to TRBJ1-2; a possible D gene is TRBD1 (5 bases). V lost 5 bases to trimming and J lost 7 bases, with 21 bases between them. The germline CDR1 and CDR2 sequences are SGHTS and YDEGEE. This CDR3 has 15 residues. Here the CDR3 reads CASRLPNGALFGYTF. CDR3 sequence (DNA): TGTGCCAGCAGGCTGCCTAATGGGGCCCTCTTTGGCTACACCTTC.

This chain links TRBV5-1 with TRBJ2-1; D may match TRBD1 or TRBD2 (6 bases each). V was clipped by 4 bases and J by 2 bases, with 13 bases between them. CDR3 length: 15 residues. CDR1 SGHRS and CDR2 YFSETQ come from the germline V gene. This CDR3 is CASSPEGVTYNEQFF. The DNA of the CDR3 is TGCGCCAGCAGCCCGGAGGGGGTGACCTACAATGAGCAGTTCTTC.

The chain is built from TRBV19 and TRBJ1-4; D is undetermined. Trimming took 5 bases from V and 0 from J, leaving 7 bases between them. The CDR3 has 14 amino acids. Germline CDR1 LNHDA, CDR2 SQIVND (reference sequence). CDR3 DNA: TGTGCCAGTAGTTTGCCGGCAACTAATGAAAAACTGTTTTTT. Amino acids: CASSLPATNEKLFF.

This clone appeared once. The rearrangement uses TRBV19 and TRBJ2-2, with D tentatively TRBD2 (5 bases). The V end was cut by 1 base, the J end by 2 bases, with 8 bases between. Looked up from germline, CDR1 is LNHDA and CDR2 is SQIVND (reference sequence). The CDR3 is 15 amino acids. Written as DNA, the CDR3 is TGTGCCAGTAGTATAGTCGGGATTAACACCGGGGAGCTGTTTTTT. Protein product: CASSIVGINTGELFF.

The chain employs TRBV7-6 and TRBJ1-1; D unclear. Trimming took off 2 bases at V and 0 bases at J, with 10 bases between the two ends. The CDR3 covers 15 residues. The germline CDR1 and CDR2 sequences are SGHVS and FNYEAQ. The CDR3 here is CASSLSAALNTEAFF. The CDR3 DNA reads TGTGCCAGCAGCTTATCCGCAGCTTTGAACACTGAAGCTTTCTTT.

This clone was detected only once. The genes are TRBV10-3 and TRBJ1-1; unclear D gene. CDR3 length: 13 amino acids. V lost 7 bases to trimming and J lost 6 bases, with 15 bases between them. The germline V gene has CDR1 ENHRY and CDR2 SYGVKD. The CDR3 is CAIKLADVAEAFF. For the CDR3, the DNA is TGTGCCATCAAGTTGGCGGACGTCGCTGAAGCTTTCTTT.

This sequence joins TRBV5-1 and TRBJ2-2; D is undetermined. Germline V lookup: CDR1 SGHRS, CDR2 YFSETQ. The CDR3 is made up of 15 amino acids. Trimming removed 2 bases at V and 1 base at J, with 9 bases between. The CDR3 is CASSLTNQNTGELFF. DNA for the CDR3: TGCGCCAGCAGCTTAACTAACCAGAACACCGGGGAGCTGTTTTTT.